One and the same sample provided the 30 T cell receptor beta chains below, sequenced in a study of identical twins. TCRdb independently ran MiXCR on the 5' RACE reads; one entry per CDR3 protein. The sample holds approximately 250,000 distinct CDR3 sequences, 6.5% seen once. These same records also appear under a second study, on T cells expressing NK-cell markers.

Sequencing was performed on CD8+ T cells sorted from blood. The receptor set was obtained from a woman younger than 35 in good health.

For the CDR3, the DNA is TGTGCCAGCAGCCAAGCATGGGGCACTGATTCGCAGTTCTTC. Its protein product is CASSQAWGTDSQFF. The chain employs TRBV4-2 and TRBJ2-1, with D maybe TRBD1 (5 bases). This CDR3 contains 14 residues. Germline V lookup: CDR1 LGHNA, CDR2 YNFKEQ. The ends were cut back, 1 base at V and 12 bases at J, with 16 bases in the middle.

This clonotype was seen a few times. This chain connects TRBV12-3 or TRBV12-4 to TRBJ2-3; possibly TRBD2 for D (5 bases). The V gene lost 7 bases and the J gene lost 2 bases, with 19 bases spanning the gap. The CDR3 consists of 16 residues. The CDR3 DNA sequence: TGTGCCAGCAACCTTCCGGAGGCCGGGTACACAGATACGCAGTATTTT. Amino acids: CASNLPEAGYTDTQYF.

This clonotype was detected many times. The chain carries TRBV11-1 and TRBJ2-1; 11 positions match TRBD2. V trimming: 4 bases; J trimming: 2 bases; junction bases outside the gene matches: 10. There are 18 residues in the CDR3. The germline V gene encodes CDR1 SGHAT and CDR2 FQDESV (reference sequence). The CDR3 loop reads CASSWPEGTSGPYNEQFF. The CDR3 DNA follows: TGTGCCAGCAGCTGGCCTGAGGGGACTAGCGGCCCCTACAATGAGCAGTTCTTC.

J is TRBJ1-1 and V is TRBV12-3 or TRBV12-4; maybe TRBD1 (6 bases). V lost 7 bases to trimming and J lost 8 bases, with 14 bases between them. CDR3 size: 12 residues. The CDR3 DNA follows: TGTGCCAGCATCTCTCCAGGGGCGGAAGCTTTCTTT. Encoded protein: CASISPGAEAFF.

The chain employs TRBV20-1 and TRBJ2-5; 10 positions match TRBD2. The V gene's germline CDR1 is DFQATT and CDR2 SNEGSKA (reference sequence). The trim removed 3 bases at V and 5 bases at J, leaving 9 bases unmatched. The length of the CDR3 is 15 residues. Here the CDR3 reads CSASQGAGGMETQYF. The CDR3 coding sequence is TGCAGTGCTAGCCAGGGAGCGGGAGGGATGGAGACCCAGTACTTC.

This clonotype was seen at least ten times. This chain connects TRBV29-1 to TRBJ1-4; weak D call: TRBD1 (5 bases). The CDR3 sequence is 14 residues long. Germline V gene data show CDR1 as SQVTM and CDR2 as ANQGSEA. V lost 3 bases, J lost 8 bases, and 16 bases lay in between. The CDR3 loop is CSVDVSGLGEKLFF. CDR3 nucleotide sequence: TGCAGCGTTGATGTATCAGGGCTCGGAGAAAAACTGTTTTTT.

This clonotype was seen more than once but under ten times. V and J are TRBV9 and TRBJ1-4, with unresolved D. CDR1 SGDLS and CDR2 YYNGEE come from the germline V gene. Trimming stripped 3 bases from V and 7 bases from J, with 13 bases between. The CDR3 covers 14 residues. Written as DNA, the CDR3 is TGTGCCAGCAGCGGAGGAGGCTGGAGTGAAAAACTGTTTTTT. Its protein is CASSGGGWSEKLFF.

This clonotype was picked up a small number of times. This sequence joins TRBV7-9 and TRBJ2-5; 14 positions agree with TRBD2. This CDR3 has 17 amino acids. CDR1 and CDR2 from the germline V gene are SEHNR and FQNEAQ (reference sequence). J gave up 2 bases and V 2 bases, and 4 bases lay outside the gene matches. The CDR3 is CASSLRLAGGIQETQYF. DNA of the CDR3: TGTGCCAGCAGCTTAAGACTAGCGGGGGGGATACAAGAGACCCAGTACTTC.

This clonotype came up a few times. The genes are TRBV19 and TRBJ2-1; D call uncertain. The germline CDR1 and CDR2 sequences are LNHDA and SQIVND (reference sequence). V was pared by 7 bases and J by 7 bases, with 17 bases between. The CDR3 is 14 amino acids. CDR3 coding DNA: TGTGCCAGTAACGAGTCACCCAGCATAAATGAGCAGTTCTTC. This encodes CASNESPSINEQFF.

The CDR3 DNA is TGTGCCAGCAGTTTATTAGCTAGCGGGAGGATCGAGCAGTACTTC. This translates into CASSLLASGRIEQYF. This sequence joins TRBV27 and TRBJ2-7; 11 bases map to TRBD2. V trimming: 1 base; J trimming: 6 bases; junction bases outside the gene matches: 5. Germline CDR1 MNHEY, CDR2 SMNVEV (reference sequence). The CDR3 sequence is 15 residues long.

The chain carries TRBV6-1 and TRBJ2-5; 7 nucleotides align to TRBD1. The V gene end was trimmed by 4 bases and the J gene end by 0 bases; junction bases not matched to a gene: 5. Germline CDR1 MNHNS, CDR2 SASEGT. The CDR3 runs 15 residues. This CDR3 reads CASSGRGQDQETQYF. The CDR3 coding sequence is TGTGCCAGCAGTGGAAGAGGACAGGACCAAGAGACCCAGTACTTC.

At least ten counts were recorded for this clonotype. The CDR3 coding sequence is TGTGCCAGCAGCTTAGTCGGCGTTTTGGGAGATACGCAGTATTTT. Translating gives CASSLVGVLGDTQYF. The chain is built from TRBV7-2 and TRBJ2-3; D is unclear. V was cut by 1 base and J by 5 bases, with 13 bases left in between. Germline V gene lookup returns CDR1 SGHTA and CDR2 FQGNSA. There are 15 residues in the CDR3.

The chain links TRBV30 to TRBJ2-1; 7 positions agree with TRBD1. Germline V CDR1 and CDR2: GTSNPN, SVGIG (reference sequence). Germline trimming cut 5 bases from V and 5 bases from J; bases unmatched to any gene: 6. The CDR3 covers 13 residues. CDR3 in DNA: TGTGCCTGGCTCCCGACAGGGAACAATGAGCAGTTCTTC. Its protein product is CAWLPTGNNEQFF.

This clonotype was recorded a few times. J is TRBJ2-3 and V is TRBV5-5; D remains unclear. The germline V gene encodes CDR1 SGHKS and CDR2 YYEKEE (reference sequence). The CDR3 consists of 15 residues. Trimming shortened V by 1 base and J by 0 bases, and 9 bases separated the two germline ends. The CDR3 region is CASSLFSASTDTQYF. The CDR3 nucleotides read TGTGCCAGCAGCTTGTTCTCGGCTAGCACAGATACGCAGTATTTT.

Only a few counts were recorded for this clonotype. V gene TRBV19 combines with J gene TRBJ2-7; 8 bases fit TRBD2. Germline V CDR1 and CDR2: LNHDA, SQIVND (reference sequence). Germline trimming cut 3 bases from V and 4 bases from J; bases unmatched to any gene: 5. The CDR3 length is 14 residues. The CDR3 protein is CASSMIGGAYEQYF. The CDR3 DNA sequence: TGTGCCAGTAGTATGATCGGGGGGGCGTACGAGCAGTACTTC.

The CDR3 spells CASSPGTGEGYTF. The CDR3 bases are TGTGCCAGCAGTCCTGGGACAGGGGAGGGCTACACCTTC. The V call is TRBV27, the J call TRBJ1-2, with 10 bases lining up with TRBD1. The CDR3 totals 13 residues. Germline loops: CDR1 MNHEY, CDR2 SMNVEV (reference sequence). V shed 5 bases and J 8 bases; nucleotides not matched to a gene: 5.

This clonotype was detected a few times. V is TRBV7-6 and J is TRBJ2-7, with D hard to call. This CDR3 comprises 12 residues. V dropped 3 bases and J dropped 2 bases, with 5 bases sitting between them. CDR1 is SGHVS, CDR2 FNYEAQ, per germline. CDR3 nucleotides: TGTGCCAGCAGCTTGATCCCCTACGAGCAGTACTTC. Its translation is CASSLIPYEQYF.

Only a few counts were recorded for this clonotype. V and J are TRBV7-9 and TRBJ2-6; D is uncertain. The CDR3 has 14 residues. Germline CDR1 is SEHNR and CDR2 is FQNEAQ (reference sequence). Between the trimmed V and J ends, which lost 2 bases and 2 bases, there was a span of 4 bases. CDR3 sequence reads: CASSLKAGANVLTF. The CDR3 region has the DNA TGTGCCAGCAGCTTAAAAGCTGGGGCCAACGTCCTGACTTTC.

CDR3 residues: CASTAPHTGRQETQYF. The CDR3 coding sequence is TGTGCCAGCACCGCTCCCCACACGGGAAGGCAAGAGACCCAGTACTTC. The gene calls are TRBV12-3 or TRBV12-4 and TRBJ2-5; possibly TRBD2 for D (5 bases). Trimming shortened V by 7 bases and J by 2 bases, and 20 bases separated the two germline ends. The CDR3 covers 16 residues.

In this sample, this clonotype turned up many times. The rearrangement links TRBV5-1 to TRBJ2-3, with 14 bases aligning to TRBD2. Per the germline V gene, CDR1 is SGHRS and CDR2 is YFSETQ. Losses at the gene ends were 0 bases for V and 4 bases for J; bases not matched to a gene: 1. This CDR3 is built from 16 residues. In DNA form, the CDR3 reads TGCGCCAGCAGCTTGGGGACTAGCGGGGGGCCAGATACGCAGTATTTT. Translating it yields CASSLGTSGGPDTQYF. Based on the CDR3 plus reference TRBV5-1 and TRBJ2-3, the full variable domain is KAGVTQTPRYLIKTRGQQVTLSCSPISGHRSVSWYQQTPGQGLQFLFEYFSETQRNKGNFPGRFSGRQFSNSRSEMNVSTLELGDSALYLCASSLGTSGGPDTQYFGPGTRLTVL.

A few counts support this clonotype. The rearrangement links TRBV2 to TRBJ1-1, with 7 nucleotides matching TRBD1. The V gene end was trimmed by 11 bases and the J gene end by 10 bases; junction bases not matched to a gene: 7. This CDR3 is 10 amino acids long. From germline, CDR1 is SNHLY and CDR2 FYNNEI. CDR3 amino acids: CAGGAGGAFF. The CDR3 bases are TGTGCCGGCGGGGCAGGGGGAGCTTTCTTT.

The rearrangement links TRBV23-1 to TRBJ1-6; TRBD1 might be the D (6 bases). TRBV23-1 is treated as an ORF (open reading frame) with a function not yet certain. This CDR3 region has 15 residues. Trimming took off 0 bases at V and 7 bases at J, with 10 bases between the two ends. Here the CDR3 reads CASSQSLGTNSPLHF. The CDR3 coding sequence is TGCGCCAGCAGTCAATCGCTGGGGACAAATTCACCCCTCCACTTT.

This rearrangement joins TRBV6-5 to TRBJ2-1; TRBD2 aligns across 9 bases. In germline, CDR1 is MNHEY, CDR2 SVGAGI. Trimming removed 4 bases from V and 5 bases from J; junction bases left unmatched: 3. This CDR3 has 14 residues. CDR3 nucleotides: TGTGCCAGCAGTTTTCTAGCGGGGAACAATGAGCAGTTCTTC. Its translation is CASSFLAGNNEQFF.

There are a few counts of this clonotype. The CDR3 region is CASRAGGGASYEQYF. CDR3 in DNA: TGTGCCAGCAGGGCCGGAGGGGGGGCTTCCTACGAGCAGTACTTC. The chain is built from TRBV3-1 and TRBJ2-7; the D gene is possibly TRBD2 (7 bases). V lost 6 bases to trimming and J lost 1 base, with 16 bases between them. Germline-derived CDR1 and CDR2 are LGHDT and YNNKEL (reference sequence). There are 15 residues in the CDR3.

In its sample, this clonotype was seen many times. The rearrangement uses TRBV7-6 and TRBJ2-3, with 9 positions matching TRBD2. From germline, CDR1 is SGHVS and CDR2 FNYEAQ. V was clipped by 1 base and J by 3 bases; unmatched bases: 8. The CDR3 runs to 17 residues. The chain's CDR3 is CASSLVREGRVTDTQYF. Here the CDR3 DNA reads TGTGCCAGCAGCTTAGTGCGGGAGGGCCGGGTGACAGATACGCAGTATTTT.

V is TRBV12-3 or TRBV12-4 and J is TRBJ2-1; 8 bases are a match to TRBD2. J lost 6 bases, V lost 5 bases, and 6 bases had no gene match. The CDR3 totals 14 residues. In DNA, the CDR3 is TGTGCCAGCAGTCCCGGGACTAGTTTCAATGAGCAGTTCTTC. Amino acids: CASSPGTSFNEQFF.

This clonotype came up a few times. The genes are TRBV18 and TRBJ1-1, with D uncertain. The germline gives CDR1 KGHSH, CDR2 LQKENI. The CDR3 extends over 16 amino acids. Trimming removed 3 bases from V and 0 bases from J, with 14 bases in between. CDR3 DNA: TGTGCCAGCTCACCTGCGCAGGCTTTTATGAACACTGAAGCTTTCTTT. It translates to CASSPAQAFMNTEAFF.

The chain employs TRBV6-1 and TRBJ1-4; D not certain. Trimming took off 5 bases at V and 7 bases at J, with 17 bases between the two ends. This CDR3 contains 15 residues. CDR1 MNHNS and CDR2 SASEGT come from the germline V gene. This CDR3 reads CASSPPRLFGEKLFF. DNA for the CDR3: TGTGCCAGCAGTCCACCCCGGTTGTTTGGTGAAAAACTGTTTTTT.

This clonotype has more than one count but fewer than ten. The chain links TRBV4-1 to TRBJ2-1, with a weak D call TRBD2 (6 bases). The CDR3 loop spans 14 amino acids. Germline lookup yields CDR1 MGHRA and CDR2 YSYEKL. Trimming shortened V by 1 base and J by 4 bases, and 8 bases separated the two germline ends. The DNA for the CDR3 is TGCGCCAGCAGCCAAGGGGAGGAGTACAATGAGCAGTTCTTC. Its translation: CASSQGEEYNEQFF.

This clonotype was counted at least ten times. The V gene is TRBV27, the J gene TRBJ2-7; 9 bases line up with TRBD1. Germline V lookup: CDR1 MNHEY, CDR2 SMNVEV (reference sequence). The V gene end was trimmed by 4 bases and the J gene end by 3 bases; junction bases not matched to a gene: 7. The CDR3 consists of 15 residues. CDR3 coding DNA: TGTGCCAGCAGTTCTGGACAGGACAGGGGCTACGAGCAGTACTTC. It is translated as CASSSGQDRGYEQYF.